This T cell receptor beta chain was sequenced in a study of metastatic and nonmetastatic thyroid tumors. This clone has at least ten counts. Other DNA sequences within the sample encode an identical CDR3. Germline lookup yields CDR1 SGHRS and CDR2 YFSETQ. The CDR3 loop spans 18 amino acids. The V end lost 6 bases, the J end lost 5 bases, and 28 bases lay between the germline ends. Using MiXCR, TCRdb re-called clones from the PCR reads. Here the sample spans about 28,000 clones, around 16% being singletons. Before thyroid surgery, none of the patients had received any treatment. The specimen was blood. The sequence was collected from a female donor with papillary thyroid cancer or a benign thyroid nodule (not recorded which). Some clones in this sample may be carry-over from other donors' samples. The V and J genes are TRBV5-1 and TRBJ2-3, with D maybe TRBD1 (5 bases). DNA of the CDR3: TGCGCCAGCATCAAAAACCCCGCGACAGTCCCTAGGGGAGATACGCAGTATTTT. Translated, it gives CASIKNPATVPRGDTQYF.